This TCR beta chain was recovered during a study of CD8+CD57+ T cells in acquired aplastic anemia. In the study overall: When averaged, DNA from sorted CD4+ and CD8+ cells came to approximately 3.2 ug.

Findings and caveats of the study: Patients and controls were not found to differ significantly in CD8+ Simpson's diversity. Patients shared about 30 CD8+ CDR3 sequences with controls.

As for this clonotype: Its antigen is unidentified. No conserved phenylalanine or tryptophan ends this CDR3, so it is likely a read error. It is unclear where the CDR3 begins or ends on the DNA, so no DNA is shown, and the CDR3 is as TCRdb lists it.

Previously, flow cytometry had revealed CD8+CD57+ cell expansion in the patients chosen for sequencing. Patients uniformly had severe acquired aplastic anemia. CDR3 and TCR beta VDJ profiling relied on a genomic DNA template. Using its own MiXCR run on the reads, TCRdb lists one record per CDR3 protein. The table has approximately 250,000 distinct CDR3 sequences, around 82% seen once; the top ten hold approximately 40%. The receptor was isolated from a human donor with aplastic anemia. The sample taken for sequencing was sorted CD4+, CD8+, or CD8+CD57+ T cells (not recorded which) from PBMCs.

Here the CDR3 reads CASGDAGTDTPYL. The chain couples TRBV2 to TRBJ2-3. Germline V gene data show CDR1 as SNHLY and CDR2 as FYNNEI. The CDR3 spans 13 residues, counting both ends.